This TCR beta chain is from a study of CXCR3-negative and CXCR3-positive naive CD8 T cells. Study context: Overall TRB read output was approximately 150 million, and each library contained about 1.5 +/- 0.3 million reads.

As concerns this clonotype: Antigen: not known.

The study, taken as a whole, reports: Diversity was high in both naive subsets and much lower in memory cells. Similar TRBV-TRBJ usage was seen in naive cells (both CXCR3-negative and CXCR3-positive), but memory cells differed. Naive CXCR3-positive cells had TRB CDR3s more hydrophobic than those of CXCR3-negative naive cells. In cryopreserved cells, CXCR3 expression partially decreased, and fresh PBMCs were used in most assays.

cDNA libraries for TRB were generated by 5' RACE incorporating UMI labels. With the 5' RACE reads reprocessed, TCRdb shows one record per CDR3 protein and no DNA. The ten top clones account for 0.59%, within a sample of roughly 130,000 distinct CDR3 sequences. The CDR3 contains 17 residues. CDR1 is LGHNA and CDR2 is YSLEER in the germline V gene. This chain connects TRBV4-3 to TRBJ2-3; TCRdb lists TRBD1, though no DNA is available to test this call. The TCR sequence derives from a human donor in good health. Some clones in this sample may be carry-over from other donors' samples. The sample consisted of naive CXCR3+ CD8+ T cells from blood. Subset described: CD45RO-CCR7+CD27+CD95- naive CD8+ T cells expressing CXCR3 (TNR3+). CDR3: CASSPGRTGGAEDTQYF.